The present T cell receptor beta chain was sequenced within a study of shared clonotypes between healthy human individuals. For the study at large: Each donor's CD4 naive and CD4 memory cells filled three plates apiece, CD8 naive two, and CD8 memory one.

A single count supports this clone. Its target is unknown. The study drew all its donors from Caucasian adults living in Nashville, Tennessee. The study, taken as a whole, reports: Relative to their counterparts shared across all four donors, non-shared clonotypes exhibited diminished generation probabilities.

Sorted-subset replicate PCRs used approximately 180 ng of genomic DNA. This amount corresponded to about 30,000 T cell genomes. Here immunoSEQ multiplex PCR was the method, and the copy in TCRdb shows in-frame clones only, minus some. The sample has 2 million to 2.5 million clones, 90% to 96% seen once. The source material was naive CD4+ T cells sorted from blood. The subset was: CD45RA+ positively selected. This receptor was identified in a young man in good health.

The CDR3 DNA is TGTGCCAGCAGTTTGGTCCGGTCCTATAATTCACCCCTCCACTTT. This translates into CASSLVRSYNSPLHF. The chain couples TRBV27 to TRBJ1-6; D not certain. The germline gives CDR1 MNHEY, CDR2 SMNVEV (reference sequence). Trimming left V 3 bases short and J 1 base short, with 7 bases between. This CDR3 is built from 15 residues.